The 14 T cell receptor beta chains below all came from one sample that was sequenced in a study of blood T cell repertoires in COVID-19. Libraries were prepared by immunoSEQ multiplex PCR; TCRdb keeps only in-frame clonotypes and omits some of them. Of approximately 300,000 clones in the sample, just under 90% were seen once. Source material: peripheral blood. The receptors were gathered from a woman in her twenties or thirties with COVID-19, enrolled during active disease.

The count of this clone is one. The chain joins TRBV27 to TRBJ2-7; D uncertain. In germline, CDR1 is MNHEY, CDR2 SMNVEV (reference sequence). V was trimmed by 7 bases and J by 4 bases, leaving 8 bases between them. CDR3 length: 11 residues. CDR3 nucleotides: TGTGCCAGCATGCGGCCATACGAGCAGTACGTC. Translated: CASMRPYEQYV.

V usage is TRBV10-1 and J usage is TRBJ2-3, with D possibly being TRBD1 (6 bases). The germline V gene encodes CDR1 WNHNN and CDR2 SYGVQD (reference sequence). The CDR3 has 13 amino acids. Trimming cost V 4 bases and J 4 bases, with 9 bases left between them. The CDR3 sequence is CASSAGEADTQYF. The DNA for the CDR3 is TGCGCCAGCAGTGCAGGGGAAGCAGATACGCAGTATTTT.

The chain links TRBV5-4 to TRBJ2-5; TRBD1 aligns across 9 bases. Looked up from germline, CDR1 is SGHNT and CDR2 is YYREEE (reference sequence). Trimming at V came to 2 bases and at J to 5 bases, leaving 4 bases not matched to a gene. This CDR3 is built from 14 residues. In DNA form, the CDR3 reads TGTGCCAGCAGCTTCCGGGACAGGGTCGAGACCCAGTACTTC. This translates into CASSFRDRVETQYF.

The gene calls are TRBV4-2 and TRBJ2-2, with 11 nucleotides matching TRBD2. V dropped 2 bases and J dropped 4; count of bases not matched to a gene: 9. CDR3 size: 18 residues. Germline assignment: CDR1 LGHNA and CDR2 YNFKEQ. CDR3 loop: CASSQLLAGGPITGELFF. The CDR3 bases are TGTGCCAGCAGCCAACTCCTAGCGGGGGGCCCCATCACCGGGGAGCTGTTTTTT.

This chain joins TRBV12-3 or TRBV12-4 and TRBJ1-1; TRBD1 is a possible D gene (6 bases). The CDR3 extends over 13 amino acids. Trimming pared 8 bases from V and 6 bases from J, leaving 16 bases between. CDR3 sequence: CASCFTGTAEAFF. The CDR3 DNA reads as TGTGCCAGCTGCTTTACAGGGACCGCTGAAGCTTTCTTT.

The chain carries TRBV30 and TRBJ2-7; D is perhaps TRBD2 (5 bases). Per the germline V gene, CDR1 is GTSNPN and CDR2 is SVGIG (reference sequence). The V end lost 0 bases, the J end lost 6 bases, and 12 bases lay between the germline ends. The CDR3 is 13 amino acids. Here the CDR3 DNA reads TGTGCCTGGAGTGTAAGCGGTTTGGGCGAGCAGTACTTC. Its translation is CAWSVSGLGEQYF.

This chain joins TRBV5-1 and TRBJ2-5; 7 nucleotides align to TRBD1. V shed 4 bases and J 7 bases; nucleotides not matched to a gene: 7. The CDR3 contains 13 residues. Germline V gives CDR1 SGHRS, CDR2 YFSETQ. The CDR3 here is CASSTDRVWTQYF. The CDR3 nucleotides are TGCGCCAGCAGCACCGACAGGGTGTGGACCCAGTACTTC.

On this clone itself: Sequence at one end of the junction differs from germline and may be a read error. The chain employs TRBV29-1 and TRBJ2-1; 9 bases match TRBD1. The germline V gene has CDR1 SQVTM and CDR2 ANQGSEA. The CDR3 length is 15 residues. CDR3 coding DNA: TGCAGCGTCGAAGGGGACAGGGAGATTTACAATGAGCAGTTCTTC. It translates to CSVEGDREIYNEQFF.

This clone has just one count. The CDR3 nucleotides are TGTGCCAGCAGGCTCCAGGGGAGGGTTGGCTACACCTTC. This sequence encodes CASRLQGRVGYTF. The V call is TRBV28, the J call TRBJ1-2; D is perhaps TRBD1 (6 bases). From germline, CDR1 is MDHEN and CDR2 SYDVKM. V was pared by 6 bases and J by 7 bases, with 15 bases between. The CDR3 length is 13 residues.

J is TRBJ1-5 and V is TRBV7-6; no clear D. The V gene lost 5 bases and the J gene lost 11 bases, with 16 bases spanning the gap. This CDR3 contains 13 residues. The germline V gene encodes CDR1 SGHVS and CDR2 FNYEAQ. The CDR3 DNA reads as TGTGCCAGCAGCCCACCCGATAGTCTGGCCCAGCATTTT. Translation: CASSPPDSLAQHF.

This sequence joins TRBV12-5 and TRBJ2-5; 9 bases are shared with TRBD1. CDR1 and CDR2 (germline): LGHNT, FRNRAP. This CDR3 spans 15 amino acids. With 5 bases clipped from V and 5 bases from J, the junction kept 9 bases outside the gene matches. The CDR3 protein is CASGAPGQGMETQYF. The CDR3 coding sequence is TGTGCTAGTGGTGCACCGGGACAGGGTATGGAGACCCAGTACTTC.

This clone came up once. The chain recombines TRBV7-2 with TRBJ2-7; TRBD2 agrees at 8 bases. V was pared by 4 bases and J by 2 bases, with 10 bases of the junction left unmatched. The CDR3 is 16 residues long. Germline assignment: CDR1 SGHTA and CDR2 FQGNSA. The CDR3 here is CASSSGGTRGTYEQYF. DNA for the CDR3: TGTGCCAGCAGCTCGGGGGGGACCCGGGGAACCTACGAGCAGTACTTC.

The rearrangement joins TRBV19 to TRBJ1-1; D not resolved. CDR1 and CDR2 from the germline V gene are LNHDA and SQIVND (reference sequence). The CDR3 is 14 amino acids. Trimming cost V 6 bases and J 1 base, with 12 bases left between them. In DNA form, the CDR3 reads TGTGCCAGTAGACCGGGGTTGGCGAACACTGAAGCTTTCTTT. This sequence encodes CASRPGLANTEAFF.

The chain uses TRBV6-5 and TRBJ1-3, with TRBD1 as a possible D gene (5 bases). There are 14 residues in the CDR3. Trimming cost V 2 bases and J 3 bases, with 8 bases left between them. The V gene's germline CDR1 is MNHEY and CDR2 SVGAGI. The CDR3 here is CASSYRGDGNTIYF. The CDR3 nucleotides are TGTGCCAGCAGTTACAGGGGCGATGGAAACACCATATATTTT.